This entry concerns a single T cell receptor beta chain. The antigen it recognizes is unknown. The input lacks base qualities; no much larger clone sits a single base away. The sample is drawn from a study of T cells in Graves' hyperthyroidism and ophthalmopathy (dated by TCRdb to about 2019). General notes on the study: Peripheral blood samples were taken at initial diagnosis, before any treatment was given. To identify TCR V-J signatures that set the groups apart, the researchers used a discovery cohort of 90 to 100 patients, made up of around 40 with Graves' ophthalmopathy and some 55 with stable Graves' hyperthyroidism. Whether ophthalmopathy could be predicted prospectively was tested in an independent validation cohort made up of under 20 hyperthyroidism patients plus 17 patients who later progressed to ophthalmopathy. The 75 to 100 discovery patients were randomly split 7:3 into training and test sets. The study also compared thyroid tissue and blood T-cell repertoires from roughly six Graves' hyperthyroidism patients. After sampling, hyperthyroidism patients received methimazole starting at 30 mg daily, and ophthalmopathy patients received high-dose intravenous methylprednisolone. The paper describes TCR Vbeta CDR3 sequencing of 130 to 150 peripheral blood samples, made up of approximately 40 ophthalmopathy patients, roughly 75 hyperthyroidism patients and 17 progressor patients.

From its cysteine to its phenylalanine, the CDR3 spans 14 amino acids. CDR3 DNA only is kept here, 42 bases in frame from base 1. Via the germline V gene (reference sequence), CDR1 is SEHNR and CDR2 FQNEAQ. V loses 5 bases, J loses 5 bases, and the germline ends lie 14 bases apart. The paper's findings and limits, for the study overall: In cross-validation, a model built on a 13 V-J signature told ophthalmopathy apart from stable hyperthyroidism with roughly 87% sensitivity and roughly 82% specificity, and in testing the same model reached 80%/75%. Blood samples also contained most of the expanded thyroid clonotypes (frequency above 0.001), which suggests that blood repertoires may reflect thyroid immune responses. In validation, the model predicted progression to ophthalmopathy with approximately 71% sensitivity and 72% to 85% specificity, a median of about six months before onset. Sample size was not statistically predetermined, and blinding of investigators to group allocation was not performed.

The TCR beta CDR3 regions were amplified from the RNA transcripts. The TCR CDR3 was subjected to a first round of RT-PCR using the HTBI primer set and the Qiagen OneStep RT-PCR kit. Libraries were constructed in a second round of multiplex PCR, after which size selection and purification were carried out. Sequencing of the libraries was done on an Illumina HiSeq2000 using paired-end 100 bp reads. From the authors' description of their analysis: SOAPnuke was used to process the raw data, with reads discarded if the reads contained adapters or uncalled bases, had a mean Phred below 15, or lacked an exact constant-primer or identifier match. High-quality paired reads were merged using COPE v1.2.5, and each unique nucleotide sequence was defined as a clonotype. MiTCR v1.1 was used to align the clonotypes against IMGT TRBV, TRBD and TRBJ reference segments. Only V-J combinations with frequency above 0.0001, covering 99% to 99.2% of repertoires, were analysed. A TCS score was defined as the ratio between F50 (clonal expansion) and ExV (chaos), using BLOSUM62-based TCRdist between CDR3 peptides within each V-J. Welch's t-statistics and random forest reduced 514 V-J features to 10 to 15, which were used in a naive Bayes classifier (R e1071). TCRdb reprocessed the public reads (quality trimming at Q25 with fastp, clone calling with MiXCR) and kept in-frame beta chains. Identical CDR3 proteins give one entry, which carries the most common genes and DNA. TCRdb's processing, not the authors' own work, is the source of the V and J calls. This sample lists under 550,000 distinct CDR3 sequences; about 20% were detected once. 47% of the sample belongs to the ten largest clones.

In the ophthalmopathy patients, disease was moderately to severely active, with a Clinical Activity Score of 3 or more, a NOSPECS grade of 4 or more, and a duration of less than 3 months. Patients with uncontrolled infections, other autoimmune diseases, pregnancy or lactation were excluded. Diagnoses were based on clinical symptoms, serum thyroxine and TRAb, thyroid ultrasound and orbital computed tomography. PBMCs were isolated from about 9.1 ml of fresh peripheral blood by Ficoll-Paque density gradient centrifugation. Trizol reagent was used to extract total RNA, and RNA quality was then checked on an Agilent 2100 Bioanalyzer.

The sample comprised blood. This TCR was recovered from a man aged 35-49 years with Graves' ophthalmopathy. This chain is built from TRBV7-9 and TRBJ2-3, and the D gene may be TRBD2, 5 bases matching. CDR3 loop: CASSLRELGDTQYF. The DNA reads TGTGCCAGCAGCCTCCGGGAACTGGGAGATACGCAGTATTTT. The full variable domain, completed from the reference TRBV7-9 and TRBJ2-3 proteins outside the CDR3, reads DTGVSQNPRHKITKRGQNVTFRCDPISEHNRLYWYRQTLGQGPEFLTYFQNEAQLEKSRLLSDRFSAERPKGSFSTLEIQRTEQGDSAMYLCASSLRELGDTQYFGPGTRLTVL.